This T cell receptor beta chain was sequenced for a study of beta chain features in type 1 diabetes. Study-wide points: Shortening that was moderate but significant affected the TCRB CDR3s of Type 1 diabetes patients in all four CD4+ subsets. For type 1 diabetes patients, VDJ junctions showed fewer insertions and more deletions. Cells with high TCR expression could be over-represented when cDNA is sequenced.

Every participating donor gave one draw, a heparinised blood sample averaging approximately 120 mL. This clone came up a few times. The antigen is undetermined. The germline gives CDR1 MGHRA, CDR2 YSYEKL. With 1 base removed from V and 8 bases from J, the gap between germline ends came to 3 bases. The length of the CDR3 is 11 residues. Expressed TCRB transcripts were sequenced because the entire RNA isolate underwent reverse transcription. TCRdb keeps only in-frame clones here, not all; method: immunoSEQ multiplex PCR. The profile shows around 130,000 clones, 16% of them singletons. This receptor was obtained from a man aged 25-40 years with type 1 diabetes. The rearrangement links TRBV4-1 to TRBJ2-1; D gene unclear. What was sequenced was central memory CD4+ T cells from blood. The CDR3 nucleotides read TGCGCCAGCAGCCAAGGGTATGAGCAGTTCTTC. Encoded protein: CASSQGYEQFF.